The 2 T cell receptor beta chains reported below all come from one sample, sequenced in a study of blood T cell repertoires in COVID-19. Measured with immunoSEQ multiplex PCR; TCRdb has only the in-frame clones, and not every one. Of fewer than 300,000 clones in the sample, 80% to 85% are singletons; the top ten hold 2.5% to 3.5%. The sample comprised peripheral blood. The receptors stem from a woman in her sixties or seventies with active or convalescent COVID-19.

V gene TRBV7-9 combines with J gene TRBJ1-2; TRBD1 aligns across 7 bases. CDR3 length: 16 residues. The ends lost 4 bases at V and 1 base at J; junction bases unmatched: 9. The germline V gene encodes CDR1 SEHNR and CDR2 FQNEAQ (reference sequence). CDR3 bases: TGTGCCAGCAGCTCGACAGGGAAGGGACTTAACTATGGCTACACCTTC. Translated, it gives CASSSTGKGLNYGYTF.

This clone occurred once. The gene calls are TRBV18 and TRBJ2-5, with unresolved D. The CDR3 has 13 residues. The V end was cut by 2 bases, the J end by 5 bases, with 9 bases between. The germline V gene has CDR1 KGHSH and CDR2 LQKENI. As DNA, the CDR3 is TGTGCCAGCTCACCAGCCCCCCAGGAGACCCAGTACTTC. Amino acids: CASSPAPQETQYF.